What follows is one T cell receptor beta chain and its context. Assignments of participants to cohorts depended upon their own reported clinical history. Assay used: immunoSEQ multiplex PCR; TCRdb lists only in-frame clones, some missing. The sample has some 200,000 clones, around 86% seen once. This sample was taken from a study of blood T cell repertoires in COVID-19. Whole-study context: The samples span acute and convalescent COVID-19 from the United States, Italy and Spain. In each case, the material was cDNA or gDNA derived from T cells, B-cell-depleted T cells, or PBMCs.

Germline V gene data show CDR1 as SGHVS and CDR2 as FQNEAQ. CDR3 size: 13 residues. With 4 bases removed from V and 5 bases from J, the gap between germline ends came to 9 bases. The chain recombines TRBV7-8 with TRBJ2-1; possible D gene TRBD2, 5 bases. The sample consisted of PBMCs or T cells enriched from blood (not recorded which). The TCR sequence derives from a woman between 40 and 50 years old with acute COVID-19. The CDR3 DNA sequence: TGTGCCAGCAGCTCGGACTGGAACAATGAGCAGTTCTTC. Amino acid sequence: CASSSDWNNEQFF.